This entry lists 7 T cell receptor beta chains sequenced from one sample in a study of follicular helper T cells after annual influenza vaccination. The table came from immunoSEQ multiplex PCR; TCRdb's copy has only in-frame clones and leaves some out. The table records around 10,000 clones, approximately 81% of them present only once. Time point given: 2014-2015 season, 7 days after vaccination. The sequenced sample was CXCR5+ CD38- circulating T follicular helper cells from blood, obtained 7 days after influenza vaccination. Subset defined: circulating Tfh, non-naive CD4+CXCR5+PD-1+ (ICOS+CD38+ or ICOS-CD38-). Source of these receptors: an adult who received the influenza vaccine.

The V gene is TRBV6-1, the J gene TRBJ1-2; D not resolved. The CDR3 has 12 residues. Germline CDR1 reads MNHNS; CDR2 reads SASEGT. V lost 5 bases, J lost 2 bases, and 6 bases lay in between. This CDR3 reads CASSYDNYGYTF. As DNA, the CDR3 is TGTGCCAGCAGTTATGACAACTATGGCTACACCTTC.

This clone has just a few counts. The chain combines TRBV7-2 with TRBJ1-5; D is perhaps TRBD1 (5 bases). V gave up 1 base and J gave up 7 bases, with 14 bases separating them. CDR1 and CDR2 from the germline V gene are SGHTA and FQGNSA. CDR3 length: 15 amino acids. The CDR3 DNA reads TGTGCCAGCAGCTTAGGGTTGGGGCAGGAGCAGCCCCAGCATTTT. Its translation: CASSLGLGQEQPQHF.

The genes are TRBV15 and TRBJ1-2; a weak D match, TRBD1 (5 bases). Germline assignment: CDR1 LNHNV and CDR2 YYDKDF (reference sequence). Trimming removed 8 bases at V and 2 bases at J, with 9 bases between. This CDR3 region has 12 residues. CDR3 amino acids: CATSEGNYGYTF. DNA of the CDR3: TGTGCCACCTCAGAGGGGAACTATGGCTACACCTTC.

The CDR3 protein is CASAWSKVRDTQYF. The CDR3 DNA is TGTGCCAGCGCCTGGTCAAAGGTACGAGATACGCAGTATTTT. The chain links TRBV21-1 to TRBJ2-3. TRBV21-1 is given as a pseudogene. The CDR3 length is 14 residues.

J is TRBJ2-5 and V is TRBV20-1; D gene unclear. Germline CDR1 and CDR2: DFQATT and SNEGSKA (reference sequence). V lost 8 bases and J lost 5, with 12 bases in between. CDR3 length: 11 amino acids. The CDR3 nucleotides are TGCAGTCCGGAGTCCCCGGAGACCCAGTACTTC. Its protein product is CSPESPETQYF.

The chain combines TRBV5-1 with TRBJ1-2, with D tentatively TRBD1 (6 bases). V lost 4 bases to trimming and J lost 8 bases, with 18 bases between them. Germline CDR1 and CDR2: SGHRS and YFSETQ. The CDR3 length is 14 residues. The CDR3 loop is CASSEGQISGGYTF. The DNA of the CDR3 is TGCGCCAGCAGCGAAGGACAGATCTCGGGGGGCTACACCTTC. The full variable domain, completed using reference TRBV5-1 and TRBJ1-2, is KAGVTQTPRYLIKTRGQQVTLSCSPISGHRSVSWYQQTPGQGLQFLFEYFSETQRNKGNFPGRFSGRQFSNSRSEMNVSTLELGDSALYLCASSEGQISGGYTFGSGTRLTVV.

The rearrangement uses TRBV4-2 and TRBJ2-1; D not certain. Germline V lookup: CDR1 LGHNA, CDR2 YNFKEQ. V was cut by 4 bases and J by 3 bases, with 13 bases left in between. This CDR3 is 15 amino acids long. The CDR3 loop is CASSLPGRNYNEQFF. The CDR3 coding sequence is TGTGCCAGCAGCCTACCTGGCAGAAACTACAATGAGCAGTTCTTC.